Below are 29 T cell receptor beta chains sequenced from a single sample in a study of blood T cell repertoires in COVID-19. Clones were sequenced by immunoSEQ multiplex PCR, and TCRdb holds only the in-frame ones, with some missing. The data hold roughly 150,000 clones, with approximately 78% observed a single time. The specimen was peripheral blood. The receptors were gathered from a man in his sixties who had recovered from COVID-19.

V is TRBV5-1 and J is TRBJ2-3; 10 bases match TRBD2. The CDR3 extends over 15 amino acids. Trimming cost V 5 bases and J 1 base; bases outside gene matches: 4. Germline V gives CDR1 SGHRS, CDR2 YFSETQ. The CDR3 loop reads CASSLAGVGTDTQYF. CDR3 in DNA: TGCGCCAGCAGTCTAGCGGGAGTTGGCACAGATACGCAGTATTTT.

This clone was counted a single time. The chain is built from TRBV27 and TRBJ1-3, with TRBD1 matching 9 bases. Germline V gene lookup returns CDR1 MNHEY and CDR2 SMNVEV (reference sequence). The ends lost 6 bases at V and 2 bases at J; junction bases unmatched: 8. The CDR3 consists of 16 residues. The CDR3 loop reads CASSPLTGGTGNTIYF. CDR3 coding DNA: TGTGCCAGCAGCCCCCTGACAGGGGGTACTGGAAACACCATATATTTT.

The genes are TRBV9 and TRBJ2-1; 9 bases fit TRBD2. Germline V gene data show CDR1 as SGDLS and CDR2 as YYNGEE. The CDR3 consists of 16 residues. V was clipped by 2 bases and J by 8 bases; unmatched bases: 11. The CDR3 bases are TGTGCCAGCAGCGTTGGTCCAGCGGGAGGAGGTGATGAGCAGTTCTTC. Its translation: CASSVGPAGGGDEQFF.

This chain joins TRBV5-1 and TRBJ2-1, with TRBD2 identical over 11 bases. The CDR3 sequence is 17 residues long. Germline lookup yields CDR1 SGHRS and CDR2 YFSETQ. The V and J ends lost 4 bases and 8 bases, in that order; junction bases with no gene match: 14. The DNA for the CDR3 is TGCGCCAGCAGCGCTACCTATACTAGCGGGGGTACGGATGAGCAGTTCTTC. Translation gives CASSATYTSGGTDEQFF. Full variable domain (missing parts from reference TRBV5-1 and TRBJ2-1): KAGVTQTPRYLIKTRGQQVTLSCSPISGHRSVSWYQQTPGQGLQFLFEYFSETQRNKGNFPGRFSGRQFSNSRSEMNVSTLELGDSALYLCASSATYTSGGTDEQFFGPGTRLTVL.

The chain couples TRBV11-1 to TRBJ2-2, with D perhaps matching TRBD1 (6 bases). This CDR3 comprises 13 residues. Germline V CDR1 and CDR2: SGHAT, FQDESV (reference sequence). The V gene lost 1 base and the J gene lost 9 bases, with 9 bases spanning the gap. CDR3 region: CASSLDRVRELFF. The CDR3 DNA reads TGTGCCAGCAGCTTAGACAGGGTCAGGGAGCTGTTTTTT.

This sequence joins TRBV6-5 and TRBJ1-4; D uncertain. The CDR3 is 13 residues long. V lost 5 bases to trimming and J lost 6 bases, with 10 bases between them. CDR1 and CDR2 from the germline V gene are MNHEY and SVGAGI. The CDR3 region has the DNA TGTGCCAGCAGTACGAGGGTGGATGAAAAACTGTTTTTT. It encodes CASSTRVDEKLFF.

The V and J genes are TRBV20-1 and TRBJ2-7, with D perhaps TRBD1 (6 bases). CDR1 and CDR2 (germline): DFQATT, SNEGSKA (reference sequence). The V end lost 5 bases, the J end lost 7 bases, and 12 bases lay between the germline ends. This CDR3 is built from 11 residues. The CDR3 loop is CSAPGVSEQYF. CDR3 nucleotides: TGCAGTGCTCCAGGGGTGTCAGAGCAGTACTTC.

The genes are TRBV7-2 and TRBJ1-5, with 8 nucleotides matching TRBD1. Losses at the gene ends were 5 bases for V and 2 bases for J; bases not matched to a gene: 8. Per the germline V gene, CDR1 is SGHTA and CDR2 is FQGNSA. The CDR3 is 16 residues long. CDR3 nucleotide sequence: TGTGCCAGCAGCCCTCAGGGGGCGAACGGCAATCAGCCCCAGCATTTT. It is translated as CASSPQGANGNQPQHF.

The V call is TRBV5-1, the J call TRBJ2-1; 11 bases match TRBD2. With 1 base clipped from V and 9 bases from J, the junction kept 6 bases outside the gene matches. Germline V gene sequence: CDR1 SGHRS, CDR2 YFSETQ. The CDR3 spans 15 residues. The CDR3 is CASSLTSGSISEQFF. CDR3 in DNA: TGCGCCAGCAGCTTGACTAGCGGGAGTATAAGTGAGCAGTTCTTC.

V is TRBV7-2 and J is TRBJ2-7; 8 nucleotides line up with TRBD2. CDR1 SGHTA and CDR2 FQGNSA come from the germline V gene. After removal of 4 bases from V and 5 bases from J, the junction contained 7 bases not matched to a gene. This CDR3 is built from 14 residues. The DNA of the CDR3 is TGTGCCAGCAGCTATGGACTAGCCTGGGACGAGCAGTACTTC. It yields the protein CASSYGLAWDEQYF.

This chain links TRBV7-2 with TRBJ2-5; TRBD2 might be the D (5 bases). This CDR3 spans 14 amino acids. Trimming stripped 2 bases from V and 1 base from J, with 8 bases between. The germline V gene has CDR1 SGHTA and CDR2 FQGNSA. CDR3 sequence: CASSLNGLQETQYF. For the CDR3, the DNA is TGTGCCAGCAGCTTAAATGGACTCCAAGAGACCCAGTACTTC.

The table lists this clone with a few counts. This chain joins TRBV4-2 and TRBJ2-1; TRBD2 might be the D (5 bases). V was trimmed by 0 bases and J by 8 bases, leaving 14 bases between them. The CDR3 runs to 15 residues. CDR1 and CDR2 from the germline V gene are LGHNA and YNFKEQ. The CDR3 region is CASSQETGVGDEQFF. The CDR3 DNA reads TGTGCCAGCAGCCAAGAAACCGGGGTTGGGGATGAGCAGTTCTTC.

The V gene is TRBV19, the J gene TRBJ2-2; no reliable D call. Germline V lookup: CDR1 LNHDA, CDR2 SQIVND (reference sequence). This CDR3 comprises 16 residues. V dropped 1 base and J dropped 4 bases, with 13 bases sitting between them. CDR3: CASSIGVVLITGELFF. The CDR3 bases are TGTGCCAGTAGTATAGGAGTAGTTCTTATCACCGGGGAGCTGTTTTTT.

The chain links TRBV18 to TRBJ2-7; the D gene is possibly TRBD1 (6 bases). The CDR3 is made up of 15 amino acids. Germline CDR1 KGHSH, CDR2 LQKENI. V lost 0 bases, J lost 7 bases, and 16 bases lay in between. The CDR3 bases are TGTGCCAGCTCACCACCGGGACACCCGATGGGGGAGCAGTACTTC. Amino acid sequence: CASSPPGHPMGEQYF.

This chain joins TRBV18 and TRBJ2-7; TRBD1 might be the D (6 bases). The germline V gene encodes CDR1 KGHSH and CDR2 LQKENI. V was cut by 4 bases and J by 3 bases, with 22 bases left in between. The CDR3 extends over 17 amino acids. The CDR3 sequence: CASSRTTGTRNVYEQYF. CDR3 DNA sequence: TGTGCCAGCTCACGTACTACAGGGACCCGAAACGTCTACGAGCAGTACTTC.

The chain is built from TRBV12-3 or TRBV12-4 and TRBJ1-4; D remains ambiguous. The V gene lost 3 bases and the J gene lost 6 bases, with 8 bases spanning the gap. This CDR3 has 13 amino acids. The CDR3 region has the DNA TGTGCCAGCAGTTTGGACTTGTATGAAAAACTGTTTTTT. Its protein product is CASSLDLYEKLFF.

The rearrangement uses TRBV19 and TRBJ2-7; D uncertain. The CDR3 has 13 amino acids. V was pared by 4 bases and J by 3 bases, with 10 bases between. Germline loops: CDR1 LNHDA, CDR2 SQIVND (reference sequence). The CDR3 DNA reads TGTGCCAGTAGTAGGCCGCCGGGCTACGAGCAGTACTTC. Translated: CASSRPPGYEQYF.

The gene calls are TRBV7-2 and TRBJ2-7, with 9 bases identical to TRBD2. Looked up from germline, CDR1 is SGHTA and CDR2 is FQGNSA. The CDR3 length is 14 residues. Unmatched junction bases numbered 2, after V lost 2 bases and J lost 3 bases. As DNA, the CDR3 is TGTGCCAGCAGCTTATCTAGCGGGAACTACGAGCAGTACTTC. Translating gives CASSLSSGNYEQYF.

J is TRBJ2-7 and V is TRBV5-3, with a tentative D call TRBD1 (6 bases). TRBV5-3 is an ORF, and what it does is uncertain. V shed 4 bases and J shed 3 bases, with 20 bases lying between them. The CDR3 loop spans 16 amino acids. The CDR3 loop is CARSAEAGVYYYEQYF. DNA of the CDR3: TGTGCCAGAAGCGCGGAAGCAGGGGTCTATTACTACGAGCAGTACTTC.

The chain has TRBV12-3 or TRBV12-4 and TRBJ1-2; D ambiguous. This CDR3 contains 13 residues. Trimming left V 3 bases short and J 2 bases short, with 7 bases between. Written as DNA, the CDR3 is TGTGCCAGCAGTTTGAGTAGAAACTATGGCTACACCTTC. This codes for CASSLSRNYGYTF.

This chain uses TRBV9 with TRBJ2-1, with TRBD2 identical over 8 bases. CDR3 size: 16 residues. Germline assignment: CDR1 SGDLS and CDR2 YYNGEE. V was pared by 0 bases and J by 6 bases, with 8 bases of the junction left unmatched. CDR3: CASSVAGAGATNEQFF. Written as DNA, the CDR3 is TGTGCCAGCAGCGTAGCAGGAGCGGGGGCCACCAATGAGCAGTTCTTC. Based on the CDR3 plus reference TRBV9 and TRBJ2-1, the full variable domain is DSGVTQTPKHLITATGQRVTLRCSPRSGDLSVYWYQQSLDQGLQFLIQYYNGEERAKGNILERFSAQQFPDLHSELNLSSLELGDSALYFCASSVAGAGATNEQFFGPGTRLTVL.

This chain uses TRBV9 with TRBJ2-1; no definite D call. CDR3 length: 13 amino acids. V shed 4 bases and J shed 8 bases, with 13 bases lying between them. Germline-derived CDR1 and CDR2 are SGDLS and YYNGEE. The CDR3 protein is CASSTASVHEQFF. DNA for the CDR3: TGTGCCAGCAGCACTGCTAGTGTCCATGAGCAGTTCTTC.

V usage is TRBV20-1 and J usage is TRBJ2-5; no clear D gene. V dropped 6 bases and J dropped 4 bases, with 9 bases sitting between them. This CDR3 has 11 amino acids. The V gene's germline CDR1 is DFQATT and CDR2 SNEGSKA (reference sequence). The chain's CDR3 is CSAPLPETQYF. CDR3 nucleotide sequence: TGCAGTGCCCCCCTTCCAGAGACCCAGTACTTC.

Of note for this clone: A read error is possible here, since a much larger clone lies one base away. The V call is TRBV25-1, the J call TRBJ1-2; 7 bases map to TRBD1. The CDR3 is made up of 13 amino acids. The V and J ends lost 2 bases and 3 bases, in that order; junction bases with no gene match: 0. Germline-derived CDR1 and CDR2 are MGHDK and SYGVNS. The CDR3 region is CASSEGTDYGYTF. CDR3 nucleotide sequence: TGTGCCAGCAGTGAAGGGACAGACTATGGCTACACCTTC.

This chain links TRBV19 with TRBJ2-7; 16 nucleotides agree with TRBD2. The CDR3 length is 17 residues. Germline CDR1 reads LNHDA; CDR2 reads SQIVND (reference sequence). With V trimmed by 4 bases and J by 4 bases, 7 bases remained unmatched. The CDR3, as DNA: TGTGCCAGTAGTAAAGCGGGACTAGCGGGAGGGCTTTACGAGCAGTACTTC. Its translation is CASSKAGLAGGLYEQYF.

The rearrangement links TRBV5-6 to TRBJ2-3, with 8 bases lining up with TRBD2. The CDR3 runs to 14 residues. CDR1 is SGHDT, CDR2 YYEEEE, per germline. V trimming: 2 bases; J trimming: 2 bases; junction bases outside the gene matches: 1. The CDR3 here is CASSFGGATDTQYF. The DNA for the CDR3 is TGTGCCAGCAGCTTCGGGGGGGCCACAGATACGCAGTATTTT.

This clone has a handful of counts. The chain has TRBV5-1 and TRBJ2-7; D is unclear. Germline V CDR1 and CDR2: SGHRS, YFSETQ. Trimming cost V 1 base and J 0 bases, with 11 bases left between them. The CDR3 is 15 amino acids. The CDR3 loop is CASSLQAQSSYEQYF. The CDR3, as DNA: TGCGCCAGCAGCTTGCAAGCGCAGAGCTCCTACGAGCAGTACTTC.

V is TRBV30 and J is TRBJ1-2, with D unclear. In germline, CDR1 is GTSNPN, CDR2 SVGIG (reference sequence). The CDR3 covers 12 residues. V was shortened by 2 bases and J by 8 bases, with 12 bases between the two germline ends. Here the CDR3 DNA reads TGTGCCTGGAGTAACGGTCTCTGGGGCTACACCTTC. The encoded protein is CAWSNGLWGYTF. The whole variable domain, remainder taken from reference TRBV30 and TRBJ1-2, is SQTIHQWPATLVQPVGSPLSLECTVEGTSNPNLYWYRQAAGRGLQLLFYSVGIGQISSEVPQNLSASRPQDRQFILSSKKLLLSDSGFYLCAWSNGLWGYTFGSGTRLTVV.

The chain uses TRBV7-9 and TRBJ2-5; a possible D gene is TRBD2 (6 bases). Between the trimmed V and J ends, which lost 1 base and 5 bases, there was a span of 14 bases. Germline V gene lookup returns CDR1 SEHNR and CDR2 FQNEAQ (reference sequence). CDR3 length equals 15 residues. CDR3 in amino acids: CASSLGGSSGETQYF. The CDR3 DNA sequence: TGTGCCAGCAGCTTAGGGGGATCCAGCGGGGAGACCCAGTACTTC.